This T cell receptor (beta chain) was captured in a study of early stage breast cancer tumors. J lost 6 bases, V lost 2 bases, and 8 bases had no gene match. The CDR3 is made up of 15 amino acids. Germline V CDR1 and CDR2: SGHRS, YFSETQ. Using immunoSEQ multiplex PCR, the repertoire was profiled, and TCRdb retains in-frame clones only, with some absent. The sample yields about 41,000 clones, about 78% seen once. The sample consisted of blood. This sequence originates from a person aged 45 to 60 with breast cancer. The chain combines TRBV5-1 with TRBJ1-5; 7 positions agree with TRBD1. CDR3 coding DNA: TGCGCCAGCAGCTTAGCAGGGGGTGATGGTCAGCCCCAGCATTTT. As protein: CASSLAGGDGQPQHF. The full variable domain, in which reference TRBV5-1 and TRBJ1-5 provide the parts outside the CDR3, is KAGVTQTPRYLIKTRGQQVTLSCSPISGHRSVSWYQQTPGQGLQFLFEYFSETQRNKGNFPGRFSGRQFSNSRSEMNVSTLELGDSALYLCASSLAGGDGQPQHFGDGTRLSIL.